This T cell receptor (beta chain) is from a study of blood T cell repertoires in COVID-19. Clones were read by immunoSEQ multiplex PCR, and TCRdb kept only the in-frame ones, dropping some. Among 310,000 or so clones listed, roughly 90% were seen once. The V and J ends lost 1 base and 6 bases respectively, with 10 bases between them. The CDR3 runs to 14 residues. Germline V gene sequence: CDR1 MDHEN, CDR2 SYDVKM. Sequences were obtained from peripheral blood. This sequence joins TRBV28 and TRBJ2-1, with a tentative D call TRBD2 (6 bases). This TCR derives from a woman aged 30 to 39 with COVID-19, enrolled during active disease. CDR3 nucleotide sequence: TGTGCCAGCAGTTTATTGGAGGAGGGCAATGAGCAGTTCTTC. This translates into CASSLLEEGNEQFF.